Listed below are T cell receptor beta chains from one sample, sequenced in a study of T cells after somatic rescue of genetic block. The repertoire was sequenced with immunoSEQ multiplex PCR; TCRdb's copy has only in-frame clones and lacks some. The sample contains about 11,000 clones, over 65% of which appear only once. The sample comprised peripheral blood mononuclear cells (PBMCs). These receptors came from a boy aged 5-17 years. CDR3s include the opening cysteine and the closing phenylalanine or tryptophan. D genes are given only for firm matches. The size entry is marked missing in some rows and otherwise reads once, few, many or a size class.

TRBJ2-5 | TRBV4-1 | TRBD2 | once | TGCGCCAGCAGCCAAGATTGGCTAGCGGGGGGTAGCCGGGAGACCCAGTACTTC | CASSQDWLAGGSRETQYF
TRBJ2-7 | TRBV13 | - | - | TGTGCCAGCAGCGAGAGGGGCGAGCAGTACTTC | CASSERGEQYF
TRBJ2-7 | TRBV5-1 | - | - | TGCGCCAGCAGCTTGGGGGGCGGCTCCTACGAGCAGTACTTC | CASSLGGGSYEQYF
TRBJ2-1 | TRBV6-6 | TRBD1 | - | TGTGCCAGCAGTTACTTAGGGACAGTTTACAATGAGCAGTTCTTC | CASSYLGTVYNEQFF
TRBJ2-7 | TRBV10-1 | - | - | TGCGCCAGCCCTCAACGGCCGTACTTCTACGAGCAGTACTTC | CASPQRPYFYEQYF
TRBJ2-7 | TRBV6-6 | - | - | TGTGCCAGCAGTTACTCGCGGGGCGTCTACGAGCAGTACTTC | CASSYSRGVYEQYF
TRBJ1-6 | TRBV11-2 | - | once | TGTGCCAGCAGCTTTACTCCCTCTAATTCACCCCTCCACTTT | CASSFTPSNSPLHF
TRBJ1-5 | TRBV28 | - | medium-sized | TGTGCCACGACACTTGATTCCCTTAAGGTGTTTAGCAATCAGCCCCAGCATTTT | CATTLDSLKVFSNQPQHF
TRBJ2-2 | TRBV28 | - | - | TGTGCCAGCAGTTTACATGGACAGCTATTGTCAAACACCGGGGAGCTGTTTTTT | CASSLHGQLLSNTGELFF
TRBJ2-7 | TRBV5-1 | - | few | TGCGCCAGCAGCTCCATAGGGGAACCGCTATACGAGCAGTACTTC | CASSSIGEPLYEQYF
TRBJ2-2 | TRBV2 | - | few | TGTGCCAGCAGTGGGGCGGCCACCGGGGAGCTGTTTTTT | CASSGAATGELFF
TRBJ2-1 | TRBV5-1 | TRBD1 | once | TGCGCCAGCAAGACAGGGAACAATGAGCAGTTCTTC | CASKTGNNEQFF
TRBJ1-1 | TRBV7-9 | - | - | TGTGCCAGCAGCTTAGAATATGTGGGGTGGAGCACTGAAGCTTTCTTT | CASSLEYVGWSTEAFF
TRBJ2-2 | TRBV30 | - | - | TGTGCCTGGACCCCCGGGTACGCCGGGGAGCTGTTTTTT | CAWTPGYAGELFF
TRBJ1-4 | TRBV14 | - | few | TGTGCCAGCAGTGAGGGGGACGGAAAACTGTTTTTT | CASSEGDGKLFF
TRBJ1-2 | TRBV6-5 | - | - | TGTGCCAGCAGTTACTCAGGGGGGCGGTTGTATGGCTACACCTTC | CASSYSGGRLYGYTF
TRBJ1-6 | TRBV11-2 | TRBD1 | - | TGTGCCAGCAGCTTAGTTGTGACAGGGTCACCCCTCCACTTT | CASSLVVTGSPLHF
TRBJ2-5 | TRBV2 | - | - | TGTGCCAGCAGGCACTGGCAAGAGACCCAGTACTTC | CASRHWQETQYF
TRBJ1-3 | TRBV7-9 | - | medium-sized | TGTGCCAGCAGCTTGTGGCCCTCTAGCTCTGGAAACACCATATATTTT | CASSLWPSSSGNTIYF
TRBJ2-3 | TRBV6-5 | TRBD2 | few | TGTGCCAGCAGTTACCGGACTAGCGGGAGTCCTCTCACGCAGTATTTT | CASSYRTSGSPLTQYF
TRBJ2-5 | TRBV5-1 | - | - | TGCGCCAGCAGATATCGGCCCGAACAAGAGACCCAGTACTTC | CASRYRPEQETQYF
TRBJ1-2 | TRBV6-5 | - | - | TGTGCCAGCAGTTACTCTCGCCGAAGGGGTGGCTACACCTTC | CASSYSRRRGGYTF
TRBJ2-7 | TRBV11-2 | TRBD1 | few | TGTGCCAGCAGCTTAGGACAGGGGGACCAGCGGATTTCCTACGAGCAGTACTTC | CASSLGQGDQRISYEQYF
TRBJ1-3 | TRBV29-1 | - | - | TGCAGCGTTCTCACTGGCTCTGGAAACACCATATATTTT | CSVLTGSGNTIYF
TRBJ2-1 | TRBV7-2 | - | - | TGTGCCAGCAGCTTCCGGGGCAATGAGCAGTTCTTC | CASSFRGNEQFF
TRBJ2-1 | TRBV5-1 | TRBD2 | - | TGCGCCAGCAGTCTCCTCGGGACTAAAAATGAGCAGTTCTTC | CASSLLGTKNEQFF
TRBJ1-1 | TRBV18 | - | few | TGTGCCAGCTCACCGAGACAGATGAACACTGAAGCTTTCTTT | CASSPRQMNTEAFF
TRBJ2-3 | TRBV6-5 | - | - | TGTGCCAGCAGTTACTCAAGGACAATGGCGCAGTATTTT | CASSYSRTMAQYF
TRBJ2-3 | TRBV5-8 | - | - | TGTGCCAGCAGCTTGGTTCCGTTCACAGATACGCAGTATTTT | CASSLVPFTDTQYF
TRBJ2-3 | TRBV7-9 | TRBD1 | - | TGTGCCAGCAGCTCCTGGGACAGGGCGACAGATACGCAGTATTTT | CASSSWDRATDTQYF
TRBJ1-5 | TRBV9 | - | - | TGTGCCAGCAGCCCCGGGGACGGGAGATTCAATCAGCCCCAGCATTTT | CASSPGDGRFNQPQHF
TRBJ2-1 | TRBV27 | TRBD2 | - | TGTGCCAGCAGTTTGGCTAGCGGGATCTCCTACAATGAGCAGTTCTTC | CASSLASGISYNEQFF
TRBJ2-6 | TRBV27 | - | - | TGTGCCAGCAGTTTATCGACACCGTTCTCTGGGGCCAACGTCCTGACTTTC | CASSLSTPFSGANVLTF
TRBJ2-1 | TRBV7-3 | - | - | TGTGCCAGCAGCTTAACAAACTTTCCGGACTCCTACAATGAGCAGTTCTTC | CASSLTNFPDSYNEQFF
TRBJ2-1 | TRBV18 | - | once | TGTGCCAGCTCACCGAAGGGGACCATAGCGGTCAGCTCCTACAATGAGCAGTTCTTC | CASSPKGTIAVSSYNEQFF
TRBJ1-4 | TRBV2 | - | few | TGTGCCAGCAGTGATTTGAGGAAAGGTGAAAAACTGTTTTTT | CASSDLRKGEKLFF
TRBJ1-3 | TRBV4-1 | - | - | TGCGCCAGCAGCCAAGCCTCGTATGGAAACACCATATATTTT | CASSQASYGNTIYF